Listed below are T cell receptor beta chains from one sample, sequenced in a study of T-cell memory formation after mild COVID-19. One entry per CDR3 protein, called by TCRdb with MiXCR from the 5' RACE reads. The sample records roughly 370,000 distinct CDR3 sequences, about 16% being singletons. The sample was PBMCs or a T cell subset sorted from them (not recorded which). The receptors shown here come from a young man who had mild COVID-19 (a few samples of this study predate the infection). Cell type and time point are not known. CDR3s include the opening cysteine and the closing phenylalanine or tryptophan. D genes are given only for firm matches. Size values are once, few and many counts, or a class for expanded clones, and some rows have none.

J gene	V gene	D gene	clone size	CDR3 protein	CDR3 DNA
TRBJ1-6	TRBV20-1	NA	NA	CSAPRDLAHSPLHF	TGCAGTGCCCCCAGGGACTTGGCCCATTCACCCCTCCACTTT
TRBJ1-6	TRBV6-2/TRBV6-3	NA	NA	CASRLRINSPLHF	TGTGCCAGCAGGCTCAGGATTAATTCACCCCTCCACTTT
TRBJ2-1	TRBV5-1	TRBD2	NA	CASSEEAGGSYNEQFF	TGCGCCAGCAGCGAAGAAGCGGGGGGCTCCTACAATGAGCAGTTCTTC
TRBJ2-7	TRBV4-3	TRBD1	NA	CASSQAYPGTGGREQYF	TGCGCCAGCAGCCAGGCCTATCCCGGGACAGGGGGCCGCGAGCAGTACTTC
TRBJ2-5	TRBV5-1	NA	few	CASSLDGGGQETQYF	TGCGCCAGCAGCTTGGACGGAGGGGGGCAAGAGACCCAGTACTTC
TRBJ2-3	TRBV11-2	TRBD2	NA	CASSLGSSGGRGDTQYF	TGTGCCAGCAGCTTAGGGTCTAGCGGGGGGCGGGGAGATACGCAGTATTTT
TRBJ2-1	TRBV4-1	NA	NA	CASSPLERGYNEQFF	TGCGCCAGCAGCCCCCTCGAAAGGGGCTACAATGAGCAGTTCTTC
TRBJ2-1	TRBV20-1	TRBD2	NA	CSAPGRGELNNEQFF	TGCAGTGCACCCGGGAGGGGGGAGCTAAACAATGAGCAGTTCTTC
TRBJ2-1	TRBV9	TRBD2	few	CASSVAQRGVYEQFF	TGTGCCAGCAGCGTAGCCCAGCGGGGGGTATATGAGCAGTTCTTC
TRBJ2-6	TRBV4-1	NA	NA	CASSIGRARLGANVLTF	TGCGCCAGCAGCATTGGCAGGGCTAGGCTTGGGGCCAACGTCCTGACTTTC
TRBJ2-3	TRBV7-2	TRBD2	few	CASSLVTTSGTDTQYF	TGTGCCAGCAGCTTAGTAACAACTAGCGGCACAGATACGCAGTATTTT
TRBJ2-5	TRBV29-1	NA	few	CSVAGGLGTQYF	TGCAGCGTTGCCGGGGGTCTGGGGACCCAGTACTTC
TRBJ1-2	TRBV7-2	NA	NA	CASSLSDRKYGYTF	TGTGCCAGCAGCTTATCGGACAGAAAGTATGGCTACACCTTC
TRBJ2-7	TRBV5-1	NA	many	CASSLHPGDSYEQYF	TGCGCCAGCAGCTTGCATCCGGGGGACTCCTACGAGCAGTACTTC
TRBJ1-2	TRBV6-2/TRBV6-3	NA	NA	CASSRGQFYGYTF	TGTGCCAGCAGCCGCGGACAGTTCTATGGCTACACCTTC
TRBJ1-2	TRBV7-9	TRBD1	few	CASSLAGDRASYGYTF	TGTGCCAGCAGCTTAGCGGGGGACAGGGCCAGCTATGGCTACACCTTC